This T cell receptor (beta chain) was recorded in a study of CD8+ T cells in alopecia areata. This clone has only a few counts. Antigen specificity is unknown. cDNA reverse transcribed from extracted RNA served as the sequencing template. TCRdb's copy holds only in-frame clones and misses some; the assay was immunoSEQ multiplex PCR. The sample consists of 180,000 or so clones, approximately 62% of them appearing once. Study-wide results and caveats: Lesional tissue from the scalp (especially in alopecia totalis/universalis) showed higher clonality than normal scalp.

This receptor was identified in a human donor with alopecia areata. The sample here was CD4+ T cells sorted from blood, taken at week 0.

The chain's CDR3 is CASSPRSGGRYEQYF. Here the CDR3 DNA reads TGTGCCAGCAGCCCCCGGAGCGGGGGAAGGTACGAGCAGTACTTC. V gene TRBV7-9 combines with J gene TRBJ2-7; 8 bases match TRBD2. CDR1 SEHNR and CDR2 FQNEAQ come from the germline V gene (reference sequence). V dropped 5 bases and J dropped 4; count of bases not matched to a gene: 10. This CDR3 is built from 15 residues.